This T cell receptor beta chain is drawn from a study of blood T cell repertoires in COVID-19. The V gene's germline CDR1 is MNHEY and CDR2 SMNVEV (reference sequence). V was pared by 6 bases and J by 11 bases, with 14 bases of the junction left unmatched. The CDR3 runs 14 residues. Clones were sequenced by immunoSEQ multiplex PCR, and TCRdb holds only the in-frame ones, with some missing. Seen here are 310,000 or so clones, roughly 87% observed once, and the top ten hold about 9.8%. All enrollees were roughly 18 to 89 years old and from about two dozen US areas. Input material: PBMCs or T cells enriched from blood (not recorded which). V usage is TRBV27 and J usage is TRBJ2-7, with TRBD1 identical over 9 bases. This TCR came from a woman aged 18 to 35 who had recovered from COVID-19. Here the CDR3 reads CASRSIALRQGEYF. The CDR3 DNA reads TGTGCCAGCAGATCGATCGCCCTAAGACAGGGGGAGTACTTC.